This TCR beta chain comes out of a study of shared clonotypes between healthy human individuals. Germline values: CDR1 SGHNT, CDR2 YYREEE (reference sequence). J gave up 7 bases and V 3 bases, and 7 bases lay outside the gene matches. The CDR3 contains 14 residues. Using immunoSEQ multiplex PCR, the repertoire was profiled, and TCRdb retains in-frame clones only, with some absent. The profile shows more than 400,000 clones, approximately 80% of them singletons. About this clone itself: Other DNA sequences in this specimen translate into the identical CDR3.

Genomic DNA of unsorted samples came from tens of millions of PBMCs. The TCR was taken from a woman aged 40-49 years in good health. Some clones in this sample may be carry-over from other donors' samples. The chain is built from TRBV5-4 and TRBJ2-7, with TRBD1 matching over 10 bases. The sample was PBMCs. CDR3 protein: CASSSRQGAGEQYF. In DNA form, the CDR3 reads TGTGCCAGCAGCTCGCGACAGGGGGCCGGAGAGCAGTACTTC. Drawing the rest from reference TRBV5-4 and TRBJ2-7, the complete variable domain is ETGVTQSPTHLIKTRGQQVTLRCSSQSGHNTVSWYQQALGQGPQFIFQYYREEENGRGNFPPRFSGLQFPNYSSELNVNALELDDSALYLCASSSRQGAGEQYFGPGTRLTVT.